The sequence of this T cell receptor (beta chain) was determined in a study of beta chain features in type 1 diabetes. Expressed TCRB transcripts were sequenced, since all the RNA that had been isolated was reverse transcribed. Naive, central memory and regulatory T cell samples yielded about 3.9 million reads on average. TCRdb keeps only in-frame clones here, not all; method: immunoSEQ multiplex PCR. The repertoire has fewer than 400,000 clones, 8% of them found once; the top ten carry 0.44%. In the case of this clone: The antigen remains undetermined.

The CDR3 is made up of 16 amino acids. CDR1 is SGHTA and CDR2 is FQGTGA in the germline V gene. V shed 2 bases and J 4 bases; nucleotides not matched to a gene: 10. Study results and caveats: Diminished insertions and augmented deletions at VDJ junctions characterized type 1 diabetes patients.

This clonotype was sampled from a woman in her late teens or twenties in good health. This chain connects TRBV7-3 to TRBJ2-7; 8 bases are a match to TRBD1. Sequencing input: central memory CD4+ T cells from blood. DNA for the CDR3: TGTGCCAGCAGCTTACAGGACAGGGATTCTACATACGAGCAGTACTTC. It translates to CASSLQDRDSTYEQYF.